The following is a TCR beta chain sequence with its context. There is no known antigen for this receptor. A read error may account for a junction end that differs from germline. RNA was extracted using the RNeasy kit, and about 0.45 to 1 ug of the RNA was reverse transcribed with random hexamers. TCR beta CDR3 regions were amplified with the immunoSEQ multiplex PCR assay covering 54 Vbeta and 13 Jbeta segments. Bias from PCR amplification was corrected by using a synthetic template baseline for primer optimization and for computational correction. Processing in the source paper ran as follows. Only productive sequences were kept, with reads annotated to V, D and J genes according to IMGT and analyzed in immunoSEQ Analyzer. Clonality was computed as one minus Shannon entropy normalized by log2 of the number of productive unique sequences. Public and private clones were assessed among the 100 most prevalent clones of each patient and control. A clone was defined as Susac-specific if it was absent from the healthy and MS cohorts, from more than 850 published viral clones and from other ImmuneACCESS disease sequences. TCRdb cleaned the public reads at Q25 with fastp, built clones with MiXCR and kept in-frame beta chains. Duplicate CDR3 protein sequences are folded into a single record with the most common DNA and genes. TCRdb, not the original authors, processed these V and J calls. Within this sample are approximately 300,000 distinct CDR3 sequences, with approximately 91% of them counted one time only. 0.18% of the sample is held by the ten biggest clonotypes.

CDR1 and CDR2 are read off the germline V gene (reference sequence) as SEHNR and FQNEAQ. There are 12 amino acids in the CDR3, from cysteine to phenylalanine inclusive. Only CDR3 DNA remains: 36 bases, in frame from the first base. High-throughput TCR beta sequencing profiled peripheral blood CD8+ and CD4+ T cells from healthy donors, Susac syndrome patients and multiple sclerosis patients. Multiple sclerosis controls were treatment-naive patients with stable or active relapsing-remitting disease fulfilling revised McDonald criteria. Bulk CD8+ and CD4+ T cells were purified by magnetic negative isolation, while CD8+ TEMRA cells were enriched using FACS. Blood was collected in EDTA tubes and processed within 24 hours, with PBMCs isolated through density gradient centrifugation. PBMCs intended for TCR sequencing were frozen in liquid nitrogen and were later thawed in a 37 degrees C water bath. A purity of at least 90% was achieved for sorted or isolated CD4+, CD8+ and CD8+ TEMRA cells.

These data originate in a study of CD8 T cells in Susac syndrome (dated by TCRdb to the late 2010s). A note on the overall study: The study used repertoire sequencing to test whether antigen drove CD8+ T cell activation and differentiation in Susac syndrome. The clonality of the CD8+ T cell repertoire was compared across around twelve healthy donors, around 14 Susac syndrome patients and around 15 multiple sclerosis patients.

On the study overall, not on this receptor specifically: The study acknowledged that relatively few individuals were included in the TCR sequencing and HLA analysis.

This sequence originates from a human donor with multiple sclerosis. The chain was built from TRBV7-9 and TRBJ1-4; the D gene is unclear. Sequencing used CD8+ T cells from PBMCs. The DNA is TGTGCCAGCAGCGTAGCGGACGAGAAACTGTTTTTT. It translates as CASSVADEKLFF.